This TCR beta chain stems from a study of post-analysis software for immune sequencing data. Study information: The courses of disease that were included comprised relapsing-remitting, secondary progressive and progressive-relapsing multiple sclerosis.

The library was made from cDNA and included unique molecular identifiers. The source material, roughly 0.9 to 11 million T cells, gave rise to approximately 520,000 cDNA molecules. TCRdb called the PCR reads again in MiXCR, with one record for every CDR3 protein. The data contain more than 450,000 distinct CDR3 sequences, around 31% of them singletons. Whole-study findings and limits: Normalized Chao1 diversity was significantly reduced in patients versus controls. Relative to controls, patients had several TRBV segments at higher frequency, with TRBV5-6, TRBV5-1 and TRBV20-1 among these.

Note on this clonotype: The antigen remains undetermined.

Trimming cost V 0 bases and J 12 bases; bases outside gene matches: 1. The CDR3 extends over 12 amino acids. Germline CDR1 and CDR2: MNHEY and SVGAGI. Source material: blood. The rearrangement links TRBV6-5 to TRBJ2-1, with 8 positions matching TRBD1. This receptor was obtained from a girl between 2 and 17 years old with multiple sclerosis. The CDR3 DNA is TGTGCCAGCAGTTACTCAGACAGGGGGCAGTTCTTC. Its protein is CASSYSDRGQFF.